The text below deals with one T cell receptor beta chain. What this receptor recognizes is not known. Qualities for individual bases were not recorded, and no much larger clone is one base off. The sample belongs to a study of T cell repertoires in cytomegalovirus infection (dated by TCRdb to between 2018 and 2021). As for the study more broadly: Because public TCR beta signatures pointed to carriage of CMV infection together with the matching HLA type, the HLA type of each donor mattered for the analysis. The research as a whole found: Carriers of CMV infection plus the relevant HLA type were discriminated by the cumulative frequency of public TCR beta family members in the study cohort and in an independent roughly 340-donor cohort. The ex vivo response was dominated by HLA-C-restricted CMV-specific TCR beta clonotypes, which also provided the single most frequent clonotype in two of eight donors.

The CDR3 spans 14 residues, from the cysteine through the phenylalanine. Left in the record is the CDR3 DNA by itself, 42 bases read in frame from the first base. CDR1 KGHSH and CDR2 LQKENI were looked up in the germline V gene. Ends trimmed: V by 5 bases, J by 4 bases; bases unmatched to a gene: 5. Instrument on record: Illumina HiSeq 1500. TCRdb redid the processing of the public reads, applying fastp at Q25 and MiXCR, and retained in-frame beta chains. For every CDR3 protein sequence, its rows merge into one entry that carries the most common genes and DNA. This sample has about 260,000 distinct CDR3 sequences in its table, and around 15% of those were observed once. The ten largest clones take up about 8.7% of the sample.

The chain was built from TRBV18 and TRBJ2-7, with 10 bases aligning to TRBD2. The TCR was taken from a human donor in good health (CMV status not recorded). Some clones in this sample may be carry-over from other donors' samples. Material for sequencing was PBMCs. The sequenced DNA: TGTGCCAGCTCAACGAGCGGGAGGGCTTACGAGCAGTACTTC. Its protein is CASSTSGRAYEQYF.